Listed below are T cell receptor beta chains from one sample, sequenced in a study of long-term antiretroviral therapy in people with HIV. Method: immunoSEQ multiplex PCR; TCRdb's copy keeps in-frame clones and lacks some. The table has 20,000 or so clones, 81% seen once. Sample: unsorted PBMCs, taken 0.1 years before starting antiretroviral therapy. These receptors were obtained from a man in his forties or fifties with HIV. Each CDR3 is given with its conserved first and last residue. The order of the fields is D gene, clone size, J gene, V gene, CDR3 protein, CDR3 DNA. The D gene is left open where the match is weak. Clone sizes are given selectively: once, few, many, or a class where the clone is expanded.

d_gene: TRBD2; abundance: -; j_gene: TRBJ2-1; v_gene: TRBV14; CDR3aa: CASSQRAGVGYNEQFF; CDR3nt: TGTGCCAGCAGCCAAAGAGCGGGAGTAGGCTACAATGAGCAGTTCTTC
d_gene: -; abundance: -; j_gene: TRBJ2-4; v_gene: TRBV7-2; CDR3aa: CASSQGRGAVTKNIQYF; CDR3nt: TGTGCCAGCAGCCAGGGACGCGGGGCCGTGACCAAAAACATTCAGTACTTC
d_gene: -; abundance: -; j_gene: TRBJ2-5; v_gene: TRBV29-1; CDR3aa: CSVKGIQETQYF; CDR3nt: TGCAGCGTAAAAGGGATCCAAGAGACCCAGTACTTC
d_gene: TRBD1; abundance: few; j_gene: TRBJ2-7; v_gene: TRBV2; CDR3aa: CASSAGTGYEQYF; CDR3nt: TGTGCCAGCAGCGCCGGGACAGGGTACGAGCAGTACTTC
d_gene: -; abundance: once; j_gene: TRBJ2-3; v_gene: TRBV21-1; CDR3aa: CASSLKDTQYF; CDR3nt: TGTGCCAGCAGCCTAAAAGATACGCAGTATTTT
d_gene: -; abundance: once; j_gene: TRBJ2-3; v_gene: TRBV28; CDR3aa: CASIGTADTQYF; CDR3nt: TGTGCCAGCATTGGCACAGCAGATACGCAGTATTTT
d_gene: -; abundance: -; j_gene: TRBJ1-2; v_gene: TRBV28; CDR3aa: CASSFSFGYTF; CDR3nt: TGTGCCAGCAGTTTCAGTTTTGGCTACACCTTC
d_gene: -; abundance: -; j_gene: TRBJ2-7; v_gene: TRBV14; CDR3aa: CASSLETGWDEQYF; CDR3nt: TGTGCCAGCAGCCTCGAGACGGGGTGGGACGAGCAGTACTTC
d_gene: TRBD1; abundance: -; j_gene: TRBJ1-5; v_gene: TRBV28; CDR3aa: CASSPRTGSNQPQHF; CDR3nt: TGTGCCAGCAGTCCAAGGACAGGTAGCAATCAGCCCCAGCATTTT
d_gene: TRBD2; abundance: -; j_gene: TRBJ2-3; v_gene: TRBV14; CDR3aa: CASSQDLTSGGVYGTDTQYF; CDR3nt: TGTGCCAGCAGCCAAGATCTGACTAGCGGGGGGGTCTATGGCACAGATACGCAGTATTTT
d_gene: -; abundance: -; j_gene: TRBJ2-3; v_gene: TRBV4-3; CDR3aa: CASSQDWALTDTQYF; CDR3nt: TGCGCCAGCAGCCAAGATTGGGCTCTCACAGATACGCAGTATTTT
d_gene: -; abundance: once; j_gene: TRBJ1-1; v_gene: TRBV7-8; CDR3aa: CASSFGGRNTEAFF; CDR3nt: TGTGCCAGCAGCTTCGGAGGGAGGAACACTGAAGCTTTCTTT
d_gene: TRBD2; abundance: -; j_gene: TRBJ2-1; v_gene: TRBV29-1; CDR3aa: CSGLGTRSDEQFF; CDR3nt: TGCAGCGGTCTCGGGACTAGGAGCGATGAGCAGTTCTTC
d_gene: TRBD2; abundance: -; j_gene: TRBJ2-5; v_gene: TRBV2; CDR3aa: CASSGRGQETQYF; CDR3nt: TGTGCCAGCAGTGGGCGGGGGCAAGAGACCCAGTACTTC
d_gene: TRBD2; abundance: -; j_gene: TRBJ2-3; v_gene: TRBV10-2; CDR3aa: CASIDGGGGRADTQYF; CDR3nt: TGCGCCAGCATCGACGGGGGCGGGGGGCGTGCAGATACGCAGTATTTT
d_gene: TRBD1; abundance: -; j_gene: TRBJ2-7; v_gene: TRBV10-3; CDR3aa: CAIMGQATYEQYF; CDR3nt: TGTGCCATCATGGGACAGGCAACCTACGAGCAGTACTTC
d_gene: -; abundance: -; j_gene: TRBJ1-1; v_gene: TRBV9; CDR3aa: CASSVLTQGNTEAFF; CDR3nt: TGTGCCAGCAGCGTACTGACACAAGGAAACACTGAAGCTTTCTTT
d_gene: -; abundance: -; j_gene: TRBJ1-1; v_gene: TRBV11-3; CDR3aa: CASSLAGDNTEAFF; CDR3nt: TGTGCCAGCAGCTTGGCAGGGGATAACACTGAAGCTTTCTTT
d_gene: -; abundance: -; j_gene: TRBJ1-1; v_gene: TRBV6-5; CDR3aa: CASSLREGAEAFF; CDR3nt: TGTGCCAGCAGTTTGAGGGAGGGCGCTGAAGCTTTCTTT